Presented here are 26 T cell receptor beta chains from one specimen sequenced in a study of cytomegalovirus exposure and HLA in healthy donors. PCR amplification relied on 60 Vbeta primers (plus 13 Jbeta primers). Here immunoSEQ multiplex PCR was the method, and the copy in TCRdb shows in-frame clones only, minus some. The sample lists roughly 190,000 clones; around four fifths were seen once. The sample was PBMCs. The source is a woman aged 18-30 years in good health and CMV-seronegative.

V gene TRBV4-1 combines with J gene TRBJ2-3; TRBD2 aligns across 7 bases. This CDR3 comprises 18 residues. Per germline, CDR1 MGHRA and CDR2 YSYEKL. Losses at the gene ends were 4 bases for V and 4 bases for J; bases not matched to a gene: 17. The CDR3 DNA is TGCGCCAGCAGCCCTTTCCAGTTCTCCGGGACTACGGCAGATACGCAGTATTTT. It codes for CASSPFQFSGTTADTQYF.

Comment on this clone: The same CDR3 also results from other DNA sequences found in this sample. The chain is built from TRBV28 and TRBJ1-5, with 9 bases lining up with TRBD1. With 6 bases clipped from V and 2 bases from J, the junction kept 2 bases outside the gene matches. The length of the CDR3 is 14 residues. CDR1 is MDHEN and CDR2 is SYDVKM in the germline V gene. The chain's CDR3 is CASSRTGGNQPQHF. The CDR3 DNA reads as TGTGCCAGCAGCCGGACAGGGGGCAATCAGCCCCAGCATTTT.

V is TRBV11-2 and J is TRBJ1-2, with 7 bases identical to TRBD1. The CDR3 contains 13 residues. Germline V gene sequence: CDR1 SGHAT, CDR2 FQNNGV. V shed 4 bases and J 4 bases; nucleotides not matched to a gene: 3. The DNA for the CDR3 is TGTGCCAGCAGCTCGGGACAGCTCTATGGCTACACCTTC. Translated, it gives CASSSGQLYGYTF.

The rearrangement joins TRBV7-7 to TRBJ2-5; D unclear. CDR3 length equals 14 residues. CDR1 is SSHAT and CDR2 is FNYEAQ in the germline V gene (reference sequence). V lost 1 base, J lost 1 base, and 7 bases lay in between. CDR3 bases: TGTGCCAGCAGCTTAGGGGCGACCCAAGAGACCCAGTACTTC. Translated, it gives CASSLGATQETQYF.

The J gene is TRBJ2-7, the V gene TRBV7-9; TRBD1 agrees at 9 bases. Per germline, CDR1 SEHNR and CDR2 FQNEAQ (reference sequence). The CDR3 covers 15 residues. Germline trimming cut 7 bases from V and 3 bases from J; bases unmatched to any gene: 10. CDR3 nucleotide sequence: TGTGCCAGCACCACAGGGACAGGGACCATCTACGAGCAGTACTTC. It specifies CASTTGTGTIYEQYF.

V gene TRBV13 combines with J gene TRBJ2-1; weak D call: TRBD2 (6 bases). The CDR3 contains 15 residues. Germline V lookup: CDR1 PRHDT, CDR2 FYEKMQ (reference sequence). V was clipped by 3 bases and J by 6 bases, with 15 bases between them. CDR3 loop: CASSFSGTSGNEQFF. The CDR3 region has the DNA TGTGCCAGCAGCTTTTCCGGGACTTCGGGCAATGAGCAGTTCTTC.

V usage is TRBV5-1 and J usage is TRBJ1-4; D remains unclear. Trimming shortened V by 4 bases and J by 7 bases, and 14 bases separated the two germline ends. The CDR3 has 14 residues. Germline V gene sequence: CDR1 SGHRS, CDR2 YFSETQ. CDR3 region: CASSRVAGSEKLFF. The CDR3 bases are TGCGCCAGCAGCCGGGTCGCTGGGAGTGAAAAACTGTTTTTT.

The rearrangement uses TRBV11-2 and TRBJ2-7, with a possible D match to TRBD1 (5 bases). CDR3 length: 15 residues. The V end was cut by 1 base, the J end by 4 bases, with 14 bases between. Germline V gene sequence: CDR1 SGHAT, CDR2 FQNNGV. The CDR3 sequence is CASSLGSNRRYEQYF. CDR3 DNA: TGTGCCAGCAGCTTAGGTTCTAACAGGCGATACGAGCAGTACTTC.

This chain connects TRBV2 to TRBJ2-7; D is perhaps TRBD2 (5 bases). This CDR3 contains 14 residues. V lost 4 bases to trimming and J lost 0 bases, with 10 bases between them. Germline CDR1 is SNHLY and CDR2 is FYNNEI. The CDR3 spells CASSVFGSSYEQYF. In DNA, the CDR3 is TGTGCCAGCAGTGTCTTTGGGAGCTCCTACGAGCAGTACTTC.

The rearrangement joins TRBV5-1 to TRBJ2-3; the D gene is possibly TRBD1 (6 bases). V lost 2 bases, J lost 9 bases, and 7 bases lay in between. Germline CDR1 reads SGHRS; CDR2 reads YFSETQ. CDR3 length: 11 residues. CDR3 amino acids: CASSLTGTQYF. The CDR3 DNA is TGCGCCAGCAGCTTAACAGGGACGCAGTATTTT.

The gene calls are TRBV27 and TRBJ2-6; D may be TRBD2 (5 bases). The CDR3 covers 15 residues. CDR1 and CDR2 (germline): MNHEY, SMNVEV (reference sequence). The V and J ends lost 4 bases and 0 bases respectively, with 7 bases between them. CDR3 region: CASSSDYSGANVLTF. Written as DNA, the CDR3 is TGTGCCAGCAGTTCCGACTACTCTGGGGCCAACGTCCTGACTTTC. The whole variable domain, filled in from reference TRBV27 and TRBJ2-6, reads EAQVTQNPRYLITVTGKKLTVTCSQNMNHEYMSWYRQDPGLGLRQIYYSMNVEVTDKGDVPEGYKVSRKEKRNFPLILESPSPNQTSLYFCASSSDYSGANVLTFGAGSRLTVL.

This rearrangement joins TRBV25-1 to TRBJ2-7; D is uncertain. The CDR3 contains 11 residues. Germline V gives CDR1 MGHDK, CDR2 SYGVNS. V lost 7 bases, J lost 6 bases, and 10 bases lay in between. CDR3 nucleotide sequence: TGTGCCAGCACCCCCCGTCGCGAGCAGTACTTC. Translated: CASTPRREQYF.

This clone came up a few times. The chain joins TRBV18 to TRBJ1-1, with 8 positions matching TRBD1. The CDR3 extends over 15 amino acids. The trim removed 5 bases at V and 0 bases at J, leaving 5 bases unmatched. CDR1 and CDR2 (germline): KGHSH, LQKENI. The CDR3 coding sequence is TGTGCCAGCTCAAAAGACAGGGGAATGAACACTGAAGCTTTCTTT. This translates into CASSKDRGMNTEAFF.

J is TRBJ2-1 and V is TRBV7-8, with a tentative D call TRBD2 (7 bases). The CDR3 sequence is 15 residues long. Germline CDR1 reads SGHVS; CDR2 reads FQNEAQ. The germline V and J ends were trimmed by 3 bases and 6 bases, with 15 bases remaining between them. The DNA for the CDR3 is TGTGCCAGCAGCTTTTTGGGGGGGGCGGGCAATGAGCAGTTCTTC. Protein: CASSFLGGAGNEQFF.

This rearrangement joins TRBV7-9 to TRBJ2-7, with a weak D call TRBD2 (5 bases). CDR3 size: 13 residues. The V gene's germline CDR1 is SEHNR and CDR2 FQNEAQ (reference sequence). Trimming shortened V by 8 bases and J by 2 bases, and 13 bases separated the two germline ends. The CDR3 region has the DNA TGTGCCAGCGCCGTGGACTCCACCTACGAGCAGTACTTC. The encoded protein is CASAVDSTYEQYF.

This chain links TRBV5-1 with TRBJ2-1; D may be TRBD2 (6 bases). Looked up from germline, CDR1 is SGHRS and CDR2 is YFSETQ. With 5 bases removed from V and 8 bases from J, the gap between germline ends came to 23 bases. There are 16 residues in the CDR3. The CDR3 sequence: CASRRSSVRPLDEQFF. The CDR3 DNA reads TGCGCCAGCAGGCGCTCTAGCGTACGACCTCTCGATGAGCAGTTCTTC.

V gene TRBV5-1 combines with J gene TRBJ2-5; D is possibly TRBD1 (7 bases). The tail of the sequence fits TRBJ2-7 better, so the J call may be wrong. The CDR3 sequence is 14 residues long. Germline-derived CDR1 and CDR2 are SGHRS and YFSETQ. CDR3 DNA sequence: TGCGCCAGCAGGGCGGGACAGTCAACCTACGAGCAGTACTTC. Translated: CASRAGQSTYEQYF.

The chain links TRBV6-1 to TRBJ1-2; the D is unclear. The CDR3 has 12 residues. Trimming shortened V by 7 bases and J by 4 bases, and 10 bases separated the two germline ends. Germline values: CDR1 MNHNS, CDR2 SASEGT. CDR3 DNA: TGTGCCAGCACGGAGTTGAGCTATGGCTACACCTTC. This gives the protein CASTELSYGYTF.

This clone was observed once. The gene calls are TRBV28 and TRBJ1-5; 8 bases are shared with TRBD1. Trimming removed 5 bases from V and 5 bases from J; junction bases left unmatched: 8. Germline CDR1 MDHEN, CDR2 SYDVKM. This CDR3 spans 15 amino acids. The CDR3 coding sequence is TGTGCCAGCAGTCCCAGTGACAGGGGAGATCAGCCCCAGCATTTT. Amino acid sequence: CASSPSDRGDQPQHF. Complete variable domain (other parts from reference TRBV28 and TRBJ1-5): DVKVTQSSRYLVKRTGEKVFLECVQDMDHENMFWYRQDPGLGLRLIYFSYDVKMKEKGDIPEGYSVSREKKERFSLILESASTNQTSMYLCASSPSDRGDQPQHFGDGTRLSIL.

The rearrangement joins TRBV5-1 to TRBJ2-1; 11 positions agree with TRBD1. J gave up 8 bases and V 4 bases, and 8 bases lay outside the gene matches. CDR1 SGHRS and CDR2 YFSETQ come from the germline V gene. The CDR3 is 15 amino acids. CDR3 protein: CASSPDRGQVDEQFF. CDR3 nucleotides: TGCGCCAGCAGCCCGGACAGGGGGCAAGTAGATGAGCAGTTCTTC.

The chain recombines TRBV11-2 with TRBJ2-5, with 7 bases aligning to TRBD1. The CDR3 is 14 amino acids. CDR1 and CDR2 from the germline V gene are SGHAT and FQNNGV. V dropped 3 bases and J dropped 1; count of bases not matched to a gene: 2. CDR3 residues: CASSLGQRQETQYF. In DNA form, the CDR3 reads TGTGCCAGCAGCTTGGGACAGCGCCAAGAGACCCAGTACTTC.

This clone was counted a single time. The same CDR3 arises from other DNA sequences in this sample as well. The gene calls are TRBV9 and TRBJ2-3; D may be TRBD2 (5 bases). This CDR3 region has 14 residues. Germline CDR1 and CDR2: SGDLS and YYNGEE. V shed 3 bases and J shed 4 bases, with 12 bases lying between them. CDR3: CASSAEWGADTQYF. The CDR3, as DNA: TGTGCCAGCAGCGCCGAATGGGGAGCAGATACGCAGTATTTT.

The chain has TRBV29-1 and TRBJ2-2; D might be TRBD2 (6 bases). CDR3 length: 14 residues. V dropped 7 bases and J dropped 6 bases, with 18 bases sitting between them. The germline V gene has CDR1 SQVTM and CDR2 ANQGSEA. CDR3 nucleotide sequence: TGCAGCGGGTGGTCAGGGACTCTCGCCGGGGAGCTGTTTTTT. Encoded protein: CSGWSGTLAGELFF.

The CDR3 here is CAWSAGPSYGYTF. CDR3 nucleotide sequence: TGTGCCTGGAGTGCCGGTCCTTCCTATGGCTACACCTTC. The chain joins TRBV30 to TRBJ1-2; D gene uncertain. This CDR3 spans 13 amino acids. Germline CDR1 reads GTSNPN; CDR2 reads SVGIG (reference sequence). V lost 1 base and J 4 bases, leaving 10 bases between the germline ends.

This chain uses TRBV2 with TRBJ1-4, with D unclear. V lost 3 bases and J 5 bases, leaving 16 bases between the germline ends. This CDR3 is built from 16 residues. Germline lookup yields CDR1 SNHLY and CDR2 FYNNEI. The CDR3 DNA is TGTGCCAGCAGTGAGAGGTCGGGGAGCCTAAATGAAAAACTGTTTTTT. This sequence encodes CASSERSGSLNEKLFF.

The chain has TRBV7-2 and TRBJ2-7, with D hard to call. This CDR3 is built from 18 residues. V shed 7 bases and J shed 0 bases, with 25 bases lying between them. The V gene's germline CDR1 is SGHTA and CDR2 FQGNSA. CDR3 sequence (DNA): TGTGCCAGCATTCCAATATGCGTTGTGGGCATTAGCTCCTACGAGCAGTACTTC. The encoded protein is CASIPICVVGISSYEQYF.